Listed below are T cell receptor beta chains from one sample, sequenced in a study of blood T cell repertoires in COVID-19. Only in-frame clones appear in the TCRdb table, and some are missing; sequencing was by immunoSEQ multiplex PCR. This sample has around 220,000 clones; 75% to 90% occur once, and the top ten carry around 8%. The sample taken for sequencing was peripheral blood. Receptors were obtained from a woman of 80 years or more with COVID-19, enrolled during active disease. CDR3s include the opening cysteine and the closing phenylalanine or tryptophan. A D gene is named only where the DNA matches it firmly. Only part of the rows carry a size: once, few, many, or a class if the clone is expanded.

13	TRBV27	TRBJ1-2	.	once	TGTGCCAGCAGTTTACAGGGGAACTATGGCTACACCTTC	CASSLQGNYGYTF
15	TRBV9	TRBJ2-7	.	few	TGTGCCAGCAGCCCCAGCGGGTCGGGCTCCTACGAGCAGTACTTC	CASSPSGSGSYEQYF
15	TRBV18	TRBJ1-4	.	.	TGTGCCAGCTCACCACAGCAGGGCGATAATGAAAAACTGTTTTTT	CASSPQQGDNEKLFF
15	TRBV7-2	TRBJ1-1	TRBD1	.	TGTGCCAGCAGCTTAGTCGGGACAGGGGACACTGAAGCTTTCTTT	CASSLVGTGDTEAFF
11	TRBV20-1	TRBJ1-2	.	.	TGCAGTGCTGAGGGCCGGTATGGCTACACCTTC	CSAEGRYGYTF
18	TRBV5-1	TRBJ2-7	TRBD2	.	TGCGCCAGCAGCTTGGGGGGACTAGCGGGGCAGCTGGCCTACGAGCAGTACTTC	CASSLGGLAGQLAYEQYF
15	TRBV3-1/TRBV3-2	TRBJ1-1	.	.	TGTGCCAGCAGCTTACACGCGACAGGGAACACTGAAGCTTTCTTT	CASSLHATGNTEAFF
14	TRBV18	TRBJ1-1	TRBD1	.	TGTGCCAGCTCACGACAGGGCACGGACACTGAAGCTTTCTTT	CASSRQGTDTEAFF
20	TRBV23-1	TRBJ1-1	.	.	TGCGCCAGCAGTCTCAACAAGAGGCGGGACGTCGTCCAGTTAGACACTGAAGCTTTCTTT	CASSLNKRRDVVQLDTEAFF
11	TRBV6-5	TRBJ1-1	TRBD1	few	TGTGCCAGCAGGACGACAGGGGGGGCTTTCTTT	CASRTTGGAFF
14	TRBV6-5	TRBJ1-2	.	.	TGTGCCAGCAGTTACGGACGGGGATTCTATGGCTACACCTTC	CASSYGRGFYGYTF
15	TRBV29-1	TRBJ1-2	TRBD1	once	TGCAGCGTTGAAGTCCGGGGACAGGCAAACTATGGCTACACCTTC	CSVEVRGQANYGYTF
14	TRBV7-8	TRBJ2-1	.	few	TGTGCCAGCACAAACAGGGAGGGGTACAATGAGCAGTTCTTC	CASTNREGYNEQFF